These T cell receptor beta chains were read from a single sample in a study of T-cell memory formation after mild COVID-19. TCRdb re-derived calls from the 5' RACE reads in MiXCR, one entry per CDR3 protein. This sample has about 190,000 distinct CDR3 sequences, with roughly 10% found just once. The sequencing input was PBMCs or a T cell subset sorted from them (not recorded which). The receptors shown here come from a man between 18 and 29 years old who had mild COVID-19 (a few samples of this study predate the infection). Cell type and time point are not known. Both conserved end residues are part of each CDR3.

j_call | v_call | cdr3_aa
TRBJ2-7 | TRBV4-3 | CASSQDLGGVYEQYF
TRBJ2-2 | TRBV6-1 | CASSETSGTGIPTGELFF
TRBJ1-6 | TRBV7-2 | CASSPGQGLTSPLHF
TRBJ2-7 | TRBV28 | CASSSRGWGNYEQYF
TRBJ1-5 | TRBV6-2/TRBV6-3 | CASSPSTYQPQHF
TRBJ2-3 | TRBV5-4 | CASSGLVEDTQYF
TRBJ2-2 | TRBV27 | CASSLLGVGELFF
TRBJ1-1 | TRBV5-1 | CASSRDRDTESFF
TRBJ2-3 | TRBV18 | CASLRADTQYF
TRBJ2-1 | TRBV24-1 | CATSDPDKEQFF
TRBJ2-7 | TRBV7-2 | CASSQTGGTYEQYF
TRBJ2-3 | TRBV5-5 | CASSVDQGTDTQYF
TRBJ2-3 | TRBV12-3/TRBV12-4 | CASSPRTSGGPSTDTQYF
TRBJ1-1 | TRBV29-1 | CSGMDTEAFF
TRBJ1-2 | TRBV6-5 | CASRPSRPRGDYGYTF
TRBJ2-7 | TRBV6-5 | CASSYRTGAPYEQYF
TRBJ2-5 | TRBV28 | CASSQGQGRKETQYF
TRBJ2-5 | TRBV6-2/TRBV6-3 | CASSYPSAGGRETQYF
TRBJ1-2 | TRBV6-2/TRBV6-3 | CASSYGGQLTMGYTF
TRBJ1-1 | TRBV12-3/TRBV12-4 | CASSSMQGAAFF
TRBJ2-1 | TRBV12-3/TRBV12-4 | CASTPQGGLYNEQFF
TRBJ2-1 | TRBV20-1 | CSASFGRGGIYNEQFF
TRBJ2-6 | TRBV5-1 | CASRTTSSGANVLTF
TRBJ1-1 | TRBV25-1 | CASSEPGTRNTEAFF
TRBJ2-3 | TRBV5-1 | CASSFGQGSDTQYF
TRBJ2-7 | TRBV4-2 | CASSRGDGPYEQYF
TRBJ1-2 | TRBV7-2 | CASSSGGNYGYTF
TRBJ1-1 | TRBV12-3/TRBV12-4 | CASRLRDSNTEAFF
TRBJ1-4 | TRBV24-1 | CATGRANEKLFF
TRBJ1-3 | TRBV29-1 | CSVWGDRSSSGNTIYF
TRBJ2-3 | TRBV5-5 | CASSFTGQIFDSTDTQYF
TRBJ1-1 | TRBV20-1 | CSARLRLEAFF
TRBJ1-1 | TRBV7-8 | CASKESMGTRRTEAFF
TRBJ1-1 | TRBV20-1 | CSARAGGMNTEAFF
TRBJ1-5 | TRBV6-2/TRBV6-3 | CASSDRINQPQHF
TRBJ2-6 | TRBV3-1 | CASSPTALESGANVLTF
TRBJ2-5 | TRBV5-1 | CASRWDQETQYF
TRBJ1-4 | TRBV19 | CASEGVGEKLFF
TRBJ2-3 | TRBV12-3/TRBV12-4 | CASSLTETDTQYF
TRBJ2-3 | TRBV5-1 | CASRLPEGQGAIKVTDTQYF
TRBJ1-1 | TRBV5-1 | CASSLIYLNTEAFF
TRBJ2-5 | TRBV25-1 | CASSRSAGPGETQYF
TRBJ2-1 | TRBV24-1 | CATSAGGANSYNEQFF
TRBJ2-7 | TRBV18 | CASSPHGNYEQYF
TRBJ1-2 | TRBV20-1 | CSASTQTGAYGYTF
TRBJ1-3 | TRBV4-2 | CASSQTGIGNTIYF
TRBJ1-5 | TRBV6-1 | CASSRPGVSNQPQHF
TRBJ1-3 | TRBV28 | CASSLGGTSGNTIYF
TRBJ2-3 | TRBV11-2 | CASSPTYQGTDTQYF
TRBJ1-3 | TRBV7-2 | CASSLGTETWGNTIYF
TRBJ2-4 | TRBV6-5 | CASSSLAGAKNIQYF
TRBJ2-1 | TRBV18 | CASSPGQGALNEQFF
TRBJ2-3 | TRBV30 | CAWGRRDTQYF
TRBJ2-3 | TRBV5-5 | CASSSVGGADTQYF
TRBJ2-2 | TRBV7-2 | CASSFLRITLNTGELFF
TRBJ2-7 | TRBV7-2 | CASSLGRAYEQYF
TRBJ2-2 | TRBV5-1 | CASSLGQASHTGELFF
TRBJ2-2 | TRBV2 | CASSYENTGELFF
TRBJ2-7 | TRBV20-1 | CSARQDYEQYF